A single sample is the source of the 28 T cell receptor beta chains below, sequenced in a study of tumor and adjacent non-tumor tissue in lung cancer. No cell sorting was done before RNA was extracted from the tissue. A modified ARM-PCR protocol with three rounds of nested PCR amplified TCRbeta. TCRdb called the multiplex PCR reads again in MiXCR, with one record for every CDR3 protein. The data show roughly 81,000 distinct CDR3 sequences, around two thirds seen once. The sample comprised lung tumor tissue. All receptors come from a woman aged 70-85 years with non-small cell lung cancer.

This clonotype was observed many times. The chain uses TRBV7-8 and TRBJ2-3; a weak D match, TRBD2 (6 bases). CDR1 and CDR2 (germline): SGHVS, FQNEAQ. Trimming took off 1 base at V and 3 bases at J, with 14 bases between the two ends. The CDR3 runs 16 residues. The CDR3 bases are TGTGCCAGCAGCTTAGAATCGTTCGCGGGGACAGATACGCAGTATTTT. It specifies CASSLESFAGTDTQYF.

Only one count was recorded for this clonotype. A clone one base away is much larger, so this may be a read error. This chain connects TRBV14 to TRBJ1-2; a possible D gene is TRBD1 (5 bases). Germline CDR1 SGHDN, CDR2 FVKESK. The CDR3 runs 14 residues. CDR3 amino acids: CVSSTLEGIGGYTF. Here the CDR3 DNA reads TGTGTCAGCAGCACCTTGGAGGGGATCGGTGGCTACACCTTC.

On this clonotype itself: At one end the junction does not follow the germline gene, possibly because of a read error. This chain joins TRBV10-3 and TRBJ2-1; 7 bases map to TRBD2. This CDR3 contains 15 residues. The germline CDR1 and CDR2 sequences are ENHRY and SYGVKD. For the CDR3, the DNA is TGTGCCTTCAGTGAGGGCGGGAGTTCCTACAGTGAGCAGTTCTTC. Its translation is CAFSEGGSSYSEQFF.

The rearrangement uses TRBV5-4 and TRBJ2-5, with D possibly matching TRBD2 (5 bases). This CDR3 contains 14 residues. In germline, CDR1 is SGHNT, CDR2 YYREEE (reference sequence). Trimming removed 4 bases at V and 5 bases at J, with 15 bases between. The CDR3 spells CASSTAPGGETQYF. CDR3 DNA: TGTGCCAGCAGCACTGCACCGGGCGGGGAGACCCAGTACTTC.

The V call is TRBV6-1, the J call TRBJ1-1, with D perhaps matching TRBD1 (5 bases). Germline-derived CDR1 and CDR2 are MNHNS and SASEGT. The CDR3 contains 15 residues. V was clipped by 3 bases and J by 7 bases, with 18 bases between them. CDR3 in DNA: TGTGCCAGCAGTGAGCAAATTCGGGGCTTGGATGAAGCTTTCTTT. Its translation: CASSEQIRGLDEAFF.

For this clonotype: Since the CDR3 does not end with the conserved phenylalanine or tryptophan, this likely comes from a read error. The V call is TRBV13, the J call TRBJ2-1; TRBD2 matches 7 bases. Per germline, CDR1 PRHDT and CDR2 FYEKMQ (reference sequence). V gave up 5 bases and J gave up 8 bases; unmatched junction bases: 15. CDR3 size: 16 residues. In DNA, the CDR3 is TGTGCCAGCAGCCGTCAGCTTGGCGGGGGTTCTGATGAGCAGTTCTAC. As protein: CASSRQLGGGSDEQFY.

The gene calls are TRBV6-1 and TRBJ2-3; D uncertain. The tail of the sequence fits TRBJ1-5 better, so the J call may be wrong. CDR1 is MNHNS, CDR2 SASEGT, per germline. The CDR3 is 17 residues long. The CDR3 is CASIRRGSGLGRDTQHF. For the CDR3, the DNA is TGTGCCAGCATCCGACGGGGTAGCGGGCTCGGAAGAGATACGCAGCATTTT.

The chain uses TRBV11-1 and TRBJ2-1, with a tentative D call TRBD2 (5 bases). The germline gives CDR1 SGHAT, CDR2 FQDESV (reference sequence). The CDR3 length is 14 residues. V dropped 7 bases and J dropped 8 bases, with 18 bases sitting between them. The CDR3 DNA is TGTGCCAGCAACCCGCGGGTGGGTCGCTATGAGCAGTTCTTC. Encoded protein: CASNPRVGRYEQFF. Full variable domain (rest looked up from reference TRBV11-1 and TRBJ2-1): EAEVAQSPRYKITEKSQAVAFWCDPISGHATLYWYRQILGQGPELLVQFQDESVVDDSQLPKDRFSAERLKGVDSTLKIQPAELGDSAMYLCASNPRVGRYEQFFGPGTRLTVL.

V usage is TRBV6-2 or TRBV6-3 and J usage is TRBJ2-3, with 7 bases lining up with TRBD2. The CDR3 runs 15 residues. CDR1 is MNHEY and CDR2 is SVGEGT in the germline V gene. V gave up 7 bases and J gave up 6 bases; unmatched junction bases: 13. The CDR3 loop reads CASNHPGGSTDTQYF. The CDR3 DNA is TGTGCCAGCAACCACCCTGGCGGGAGTACGGATACGCAGTATTTT.

This clonotype was detected only a few times. A much more abundant neighbour one base away suggests this may be a read error. The chain links TRBV6-6 to TRBJ2-7; the D gene could be TRBD1 or TRBD2 (5 bases each). The CDR3 has 12 amino acids. Trimming shortened V by 11 bases and J by 6 bases, and 17 bases separated the two germline ends. Germline V gives CDR1 MNHNY, CDR2 SVGAGI (reference sequence). The DNA for the CDR3 is TGTGCCGGTACCGGGACCTCTGGCGAGCAGTACTTC. This codes for CAGTGTSGEQYF.

A note on this clonotype: This may arise from a read error, as a much more abundant clone is one base away. The rearrangement uses TRBV28 and TRBJ2-3; D is ambiguous. Trimming cost V 3 bases and J 5 bases, with 15 bases left between them. The CDR3 length is 15 residues. Germline CDR1 MDHEN, CDR2 SYDVKM. CDR3: CASSFRIGNIDTQYF. The CDR3 nucleotides are TGTGCCAGCAGTTTTAGGATAGGGAACATAGATACGCAGTATTTT.

Note on this clonotype: The CDR3 carries no conserved terminal phenylalanine or tryptophan, so it likely arises from a read error. The chain couples TRBV4-1 to TRBJ1-1, with D possibly matching TRBD1 (6 bases). Per the germline V gene, CDR1 is MGHRA and CDR2 is YSYEKL. This CDR3 is built from 14 residues. V lost 5 bases and J lost 8, with 18 bases in between. CDR3 bases: TGCGCCAGCAGCGAGAGCCTTCAGGGACACGAAGCTTTCCTT. It codes for CASSESLQGHEAFL.

As concerns this clonotype: At one end, the junction sequence differs from germline, possibly due to a read error. The chain employs TRBV5-1 and TRBJ2-7; D is possibly TRBD2 (6 bases). Germline CDR1 is SGHRS and CDR2 is YFSETQ. This CDR3 is built from 10 residues. The CDR3 DNA reads as TGCGCCAGCGGGACTTCGGAGCAGTATTTC. It specifies CASGTSEQYF.

A word on this clonotype: One end of the junction does not line up with germline, which may come from a read error. The chain combines TRBV29-1 with TRBJ2-1; 10 bases are shared with TRBD2. The CDR3 consists of 18 residues. The germline CDR1 and CDR2 sequences are SQVTM and ANQGSEA. The CDR3 nucleotides are TGCGGCGTTGAAGCCCCCCCCGGACTAGCGGAGGGTGTCATTGAGCAGTTCTTC. Its protein product is CGVEAPPGLAEGVIEQFF.

A few counts support this clonotype. The limits of the CDR3 on the DNA are not certain, so only TCRdb's listed CDR3 is given. This chain uses TRBV20-1 with TRBJ1-1. CDR1 is DFQATT and CDR2 is SNEGSKA in the germline V gene (reference sequence). The CDR3 extends over 14 residues, inclusive of both ends. This chain's CDR3 is CSSSGHSVSTEAFF.

Turning to this clonotype: The junction departs from the called germline gene at one end, perhaps through a read error. This chain's CDR3 is CAIRVEDTQYF. As DNA, the CDR3 is TGTGCCATCAGAGTAGAAGATACACAGTATTTT. The rearrangement joins TRBV10-3 to TRBJ2-3; D uncertain. The CDR3 has 11 residues. The germline gives CDR1 ENHRY, CDR2 SYGVKD.

This clonotype appeared once. The chain joins TRBV29-1 to TRBJ2-5; possible D gene TRBD2, 6 bases. The V gene's germline CDR1 is SQVTM and CDR2 ANQGSEA. Deletions cut 7 bases from V and 8 bases from J, with 20 bases between. The CDR3 loop spans 13 amino acids. CDR3 in DNA: TGCAGCGCCGGACTAACAGGAAGCGATACCCAGTACTTC. Its translation is CSAGLTGSDTQYF.

With respect to this clonotype: The missing conserved phenylalanine or tryptophan at the end of this CDR3 makes a read error likely. The rearrangement uses TRBV10-2 and TRBJ2-7; maybe TRBD2 (6 bases). This CDR3 has 11 residues. Germline assignment: CDR1 WSHSY and CDR2 SAAADI. The CDR3 reads CASRRRDEQYL. Here the CDR3 DNA reads TGCGCGAGCAGAAGGAGGGACGAGCAGTACTTA.

Note on this clonotype: It may be a read error: a sequence one base away is much more abundant. This chain uses TRBV20-1 with TRBJ2-2; a weak D match, TRBD2 (6 bases). Germline V gene lookup returns CDR1 DFQATT and CDR2 SNEGSKA (reference sequence). CDR3 length: 17 amino acids. The CDR3, as DNA: TGCAGTGCTAGATCCGGGACTTCTCTTCCGAACATCGGGGAGCTGTTTTTT. Translated, it gives CSARSGTSLPNIGELFF.

This clonotype was counted a few times. It is likely a read error, because the conserved phenylalanine at the end of the CDR3 is missing. The V and J genes are TRBV29-1 and TRBJ2-1; 11 nucleotides line up with TRBD2. This CDR3 region has 15 residues. Germline lookup yields CDR1 SQVTM and CDR2 ANQGSEA. Trimming at V came to 5 bases and at J to 6 bases, leaving 9 bases not matched to a gene. CDR3 sequence: CSVTTSGSFGNEQFS. CDR3 in DNA: TGCAGCGTTACCACTAGCGGGAGTTTTGGCAATGAGCAGTTCTCC.

This clonotype was detected once. The chain combines TRBV12-3 or TRBV12-4 with TRBJ1-1; no reliable D call. Deletions cut 8 bases from V and 1 base from J, with 11 bases between. This CDR3 has 13 residues. CDR3: CASCPSENTEAFF. As DNA, the CDR3 is TGTGCCAGCTGTCCCAGTGAGAACACTGAAGCTTTCTTT.

This chain uses TRBV6-5 with TRBJ2-3, with D possibly TRBD1 on 6 matching bases. V was clipped by 5 bases and J by 2 bases, with 14 bases between them. CDR1 and CDR2 (germline): MNHEY, SVGAGI. CDR3 length: 15 amino acids. CDR3 DNA sequence: TGTGCCAGCAGTAGCAAACAGGGACCCACAGATACGCAGTATTTT. Its protein is CASSSKQGPTDTQYF.

On this clonotype itself: At one end, the junction sequence differs from germline, possibly due to a read error. The V call is TRBV10-2, the J call TRBJ1-1, with a possible D match to TRBD1 (5 bases). Germline lookup yields CDR1 WSHSY and CDR2 SAAADI. The CDR3 totals 15 residues. DNA of the CDR3: TGCGTCAGCAGTGAAGTCAGGGTAATTAACACTGAAGCTTTCTTT. Its translation is CVSSEVRVINTEAFF.

This clonotype appeared many times. This chain links TRBV6-5 with TRBJ1-2, with TRBD1 matching 9 bases. Germline loops: CDR1 MNHEY, CDR2 SVGAGI. This CDR3 contains 17 residues. V shed 4 bases, J shed 2 bases, and the junction held 11 bases outside the gene matches. CDR3 amino acids: CASSSARDRVENYGYTF. The DNA of the CDR3 is TGTGCCAGCAGTTCGGCGAGGGACAGGGTGGAAAACTATGGCTACACCTTC.

This chain links TRBV29-1 with TRBJ1-2; unclear D gene. This CDR3 has 17 amino acids. In germline, CDR1 is SQVTM, CDR2 ANQGSEA. V shed 6 bases and J shed 10 bases, with 33 bases lying between them. CDR3 coding DNA: TGCAGCGTCCTCCACTGTGACTCACCCTCCTTCGACTGGGACTACACCTTC. Its translation: CSVLHCDSPSFDWDYTF.

With regard to this clonotype: Germline is not matched at one junction end, which may reflect a read error. V and J are TRBV11-1 and TRBJ2-7; the match to TRBD1 covers 10 bases. Germline CDR1 reads SGHAT; CDR2 reads FQDESV (reference sequence). The CDR3 covers 13 residues. The CDR3 sequence is CASRTTGGYEQYF. The CDR3 DNA follows: TGTGCCAGCAGGACGACAGGGGGCTACGAGCAGTACTTT.

Comments on this clonotype: A read error may produce the germline difference seen at one junction end. This chain connects TRBV6-5 to TRBJ2-3; no definite D call. Per the germline V gene, CDR1 is MNHEY and CDR2 is SVGAGI. The CDR3 is made up of 15 amino acids. Written as DNA, the CDR3 is TGTGCCAGTAGTTACTCGTTTATGAACACGGGTACGCAGTATTTT. Residues: CASSYSFMNTGTQYF.

As for this clonotype: One junction end does not reproduce the germline sequence, and a read error may be involved. V and J are TRBV12-3 or TRBV12-4 and TRBJ2-1, with 7 bases fitting TRBD2. The CDR3 is 14 residues long. The CDR3 loop is CASNSGLVGGEQLF. CDR3 coding DNA: TGTGCCAGCAATTCAGGACTAGTGGGAGGAGAGCAGTTATTC.